Reported below is one T cell receptor beta chain. This sample is drawn from a study of blood T cell repertoires in COVID-19. In the authors' methods: Estimation of nucleated cell counts was performed using reference gene primer amplification. This table comes from immunoSEQ multiplex PCR, and its TCRdb copy is limited to in-frame clones, with some not included. V and J calls and clone size are as listed in that table; D and trimming were resolved from the DNA. Of roughly 160,000 clones in the sample, approximately 81% are singletons; the top ten hold less than 20%. Germline V CDR1 and CDR2: SGHRS, YFSETQ. V was shortened by 0 bases and J by 1 base, with 8 bases between the two germline ends. The CDR3 runs 15 residues. All enrollees were about 18 to 95 years old and from 20 to 30 US areas. Participants had their cohort set by participant-reported clinical history. Two negative PCRs, clearance, or symptom resolution characterized the recovered Cohort 3 donors.

The chain joins TRBV5-1 to TRBJ1-5; D unclear. The TCR was taken from a man in his sixties who had recovered from COVID-19. The sequenced material came from PBMCs or T cells enriched from blood (not recorded which). DNA of the CDR3: TGCGCCAGCAGCTTGGCCGGAGACAGCAATCAGCCCCAGCATTTT. Its translation is CASSLAGDSNQPQHF.